The 30 T cell receptor beta chains listed next were all sequenced from one sample in a study of a mutant IDH1 vaccine in newly diagnosed glioma (dated by TCRdb to the early 2020s). These receptors have no identified antigens. The sample's time point label is to be understood as: week 23, last vaccination. Each vaccine dose was 300 ug of a 20-mer mutant IDH1 peptide in Montanide, given subcutaneously with topical imiquimod. Library preparation used the immunoSEQ multiplex PCR assay. TCRdb retrieved this table from immuneACCESS and kept in-frame rearrangements only. Not all clones are present; in checked studies, unresolved V genes account for under half, and no reason is known for the remainder. In all, the sample holds 20,000 to 25,000 clones, and around 80% of those were seen once. The top ten constitute under 15% of the sample. Sequencing used PBMCs, obtained from a glioma patient whose treatment included an IDH1 peptide vaccine. The receptors here all came from a man under 40 with glioma.

The J gene is TRBJ2-6, the V gene TRBV7-9; D is uncertain. Germline CDR1 reads SEHNR; CDR2 reads FQNEAQ (reference sequence). Between the trimmed V and J ends, which lost 5 bases and 4 bases, there was a span of 15 bases. The CDR3 sequence is 16 residues long. The CDR3 bases are TGTGCCAGCAGCCAAATTTCGGTATCCGGGGCCAACGTCCTGACTTTC. Amino acids: CASSQISVSGANVLTF.

CDR3 protein: CATGTVNTEAFF. The CDR3, as DNA: TGTGCCACCGGGACGGTGAACACTGAAGCTTTCTTT. The rearrangement links TRBV7-8 to TRBJ1-1; maybe TRBD1 (5 bases). The CDR3 has 12 amino acids. Germline V gene lookup returns CDR1 SGHVS and CDR2 FQNEAQ. The V end lost 10 bases, the J end lost 0 bases, and 9 bases lay between the germline ends.

This clone was seen more than once but under ten times. V usage is TRBV20-1 and J usage is TRBJ1-5; D is possibly TRBD1 (5 bases). The CDR3 runs 11 residues. Trimming pared 5 bases from V and 7 bases from J, leaving 9 bases between. Germline values: CDR1 DFQATT, CDR2 SNEGSKA (reference sequence). The CDR3 reads CSAGAEQPQHF. For the CDR3, the DNA is TGCAGTGCTGGGGCGGAGCAGCCCCAGCATTTT.

This chain connects TRBV27 to TRBJ2-4; D gene ambiguous. The CDR3 is 13 residues long. In germline, CDR1 is MNHEY, CDR2 SMNVEV (reference sequence). V gave up 6 bases and J gave up 6 bases, with 12 bases separating them. In DNA form, the CDR3 reads TGTGCCAGCAGCTTCCACCCCCGAAACATTCAGTACTTC. As protein: CASSFHPRNIQYF.

This clone was seen once. The chain recombines TRBV14 with TRBJ2-3; tentative D call: TRBD2 (5 bases). The CDR3 sequence is 16 residues long. CDR1 is SGHDN, CDR2 FVKESK, per germline. Trimming shortened V by 3 bases and J by 0 bases, and 13 bases separated the two germline ends. Here the CDR3 DNA reads TGTGCCAGCAGCCATAGGCGGAGGTCTAGCACAGATACGCAGTATTTT. Its translation is CASSHRRRSSTDTQYF.

The CDR3 here is CASSPGGDSTQYF. CDR3 nucleotide sequence: TGTGCCAGCAGCCCGGGGGGGGACTCAACCCAGTACTTC. The chain joins TRBV7-9 to TRBJ2-5; 8 positions agree with TRBD2. This CDR3 is 13 amino acids long. Germline trimming cut 5 bases from V and 8 bases from J; bases unmatched to any gene: 7. Germline V gene data show CDR1 as SEHNR and CDR2 as FQNEAQ (reference sequence).

The chain joins TRBV5-1 to TRBJ1-2; a possible D gene is TRBD1 (5 bases). Trimming took off 3 bases at V and 0 bases at J, with 12 bases between the two ends. There are 15 residues in the CDR3. From germline, CDR1 is SGHRS and CDR2 YFSETQ. CDR3 DNA: TGCGCCAGCAGCTCCGGGACCGTGACTAACTATGGCTACACCTTC. Amino acid sequence: CASSSGTVTNYGYTF.

This clone was counted between two and nine times. The chain combines TRBV5-6 with TRBJ1-1; D may be TRBD1 (6 bases). The germline V gene has CDR1 SGHDT and CDR2 YYEEEE. The germline V and J ends were trimmed by 2 bases and 5 bases, with 13 bases remaining between them. This CDR3 spans 14 amino acids. Written as DNA, the CDR3 is TGTGCCAGCAGCTTAAGGGGGGCGCGAACTGAAGCTTTCTTT. It yields the protein CASSLRGARTEAFF.

In this sample, this clone turned up a few times. The chain has TRBV5-1 and TRBJ1-5; a weak D match, TRBD1 (5 bases). The CDR3 is 15 amino acids. Germline V gives CDR1 SGHRS, CDR2 YFSETQ. V lost 0 bases to trimming and J lost 6 bases, with 13 bases between them. The DNA for the CDR3 is TGCGCCAGCAGCTTGGCGGGGGAGGTTAGTCAGCCCCAGCATTTT. This gives the protein CASSLAGEVSQPQHF.

This chain links TRBV6-5 with TRBJ1-4; D gene unclear. The CDR3 is 14 residues long. Germline V gene lookup returns CDR1 MNHEY and CDR2 SVGAGI. Deletions cut 2 bases from V and 8 bases from J, with 12 bases between. DNA of the CDR3: TGTGCCAGCAGTTACCCCTCCCGACCGGAAAAACTGTTTTTT. Its translation: CASSYPSRPEKLFF.

The rearrangement joins TRBV19 to TRBJ1-3; 8 positions agree with TRBD1. Germline V gene lookup returns CDR1 LNHDA and CDR2 SQIVND (reference sequence). V lost 3 bases and J lost 4; bases outside the gene matches: 2. The CDR3 is made up of 14 amino acids. CDR3 DNA: TGTGCCAGTAGTATTGGACAGGGAGGAAACACCATATATTTT. Its protein is CASSIGQGGNTIYF.

The genes are TRBV6-6 and TRBJ1-4, with 9 bases matching TRBD1. The germline CDR1 and CDR2 sequences are MNHNY and SVGAGI (reference sequence). The CDR3 is made up of 14 amino acids. V shed 7 bases and J 8 bases; nucleotides not matched to a gene: 8. The CDR3 sequence is CASTEQGAGEKLFF. CDR3 sequence (DNA): TGTGCCAGCACCGAACAGGGGGCGGGAGAAAAACTGTTTTTT.

This chain joins TRBV15 and TRBJ1-1; unclear D gene. This CDR3 contains 11 residues. V was trimmed by 0 bases and J by 6 bases, leaving 2 bases between them. Looked up from germline, CDR1 is LNHNV and CDR2 is YYDKDF (reference sequence). In DNA, the CDR3 is TGTGCCACCAGCAGAGATTCTGAAGCTTTCTTT. This encodes CATSRDSEAFF.

The chain is built from TRBV5-1 and TRBJ1-2; 7 bases agree with TRBD1. This CDR3 contains 13 residues. V shed 2 bases and J 6 bases; nucleotides not matched to a gene: 4. The germline V gene has CDR1 SGHRS and CDR2 YFSETQ. In nucleotides, the CDR3 is TGCGCCAGCAGCTTAAGTACAGGGGATGGCTACACCTTC. It yields the protein CASSLSTGDGYTF.

This rearrangement joins TRBV4-1 to TRBJ2-1, with 8 nucleotides matching TRBD2. The V gene's germline CDR1 is MGHRA and CDR2 YSYEKL. CDR3 length equals 15 residues. Germline trimming cut 0 bases from V and 8 bases from J; bases unmatched to any gene: 6. For the CDR3, the DNA is TGCGCCAGCAGCCAAGATGGTCTAGCGGGTGATGAGCAGTTCTTC. Its translation: CASSQDGLAGDEQFF.

This clone was found once. The J gene is TRBJ2-1, the V gene TRBV29-1; D gene unclear. The length of the CDR3 is 14 residues. CDR1 is SQVTM and CDR2 is ANQGSEA in the germline V gene. Trimming left V 6 bases short and J 2 bases short, with 14 bases between. This chain's CDR3 is CSVTWLGTYNEQFF. The CDR3, as DNA: TGCAGCGTCACCTGGCTGGGGACCTACAATGAGCAGTTCTTC.

This clone was detected once. Written as DNA, the CDR3 is TGCGCCAGCAGCTTAGGAGTAAGCTCCTACGAGCAGTACTTC. It is translated as CASSLGVSSYEQYF. This sequence joins TRBV5-1 and TRBJ2-7; D is unclear. Trimming left V 2 bases short and J 0 bases short, with 9 bases between. Per the germline V gene, CDR1 is SGHRS and CDR2 is YFSETQ. The CDR3 contains 14 residues.

J is TRBJ2-2 and V is TRBV5-6; 7 bases line up with TRBD1. Trimming at V came to 0 bases and at J to 2 bases, leaving 4 bases not matched to a gene. The CDR3 covers 16 residues. In germline, CDR1 is SGHDT, CDR2 YYEEEE. The CDR3 spells CASSLADRPNTGELFF. CDR3 bases: TGTGCCAGCAGCTTGGCGGACAGGCCCAACACCGGGGAGCTGTTTTTT.

Sample share makes this clone medium-sized. The chain recombines TRBV7-2 with TRBJ2-7; 8 bases align to TRBD1. CDR3 length: 16 amino acids. From germline, CDR1 is SGHTA and CDR2 FQGNSA. J gave up 5 bases and V 4 bases, and 13 bases lay outside the gene matches. The CDR3 loop reads CASSSGRDRYRHEQYF. The CDR3 nucleotides read TGTGCCAGCAGCTCCGGAAGGGACAGGTATCGACACGAGCAGTACTTC.

The chain links TRBV27 to TRBJ2-7, with 9 bases aligning to TRBD1. The J segment lost 9 bases and the V segment lost 4 bases, leaving 4 bases of the junction unmatched. CDR1 and CDR2 (germline): MNHEY, SMNVEV (reference sequence). The CDR3 loop spans 12 amino acids. The CDR3 bases are TGTGCCAGCAGTTGGGGACAGGGCGGGCAGTACTTC. This gives the protein CASSWGQGGQYF.

This clone appeared once. The chain couples TRBV10-3 to TRBJ1-1; 8 bases align to TRBD1. Germline V gene sequence: CDR1 ENHRY, CDR2 SYGVKD. The CDR3 is made up of 15 amino acids. V trimming: 0 bases; J trimming: 5 bases; junction bases outside the gene matches: 5. The CDR3: CAISESRTGRTEAFF. DNA of the CDR3: TGTGCCATCAGTGAGTCGCGGACAGGGCGGACTGAAGCTTTCTTT.

The V and J genes are TRBV5-1 and TRBJ2-4; D unclear. The CDR3 sequence is 12 residues long. V shed 0 bases and J shed 3 bases, with 1 base lying between them. Germline CDR1 reads SGHRS; CDR2 reads YFSETQ. This CDR3 reads CASSLDKNIQYF. CDR3 bases: TGCGCCAGCAGCTTGGACAAAAACATTCAGTACTTC.

The chain recombines TRBV9 with TRBJ1-4; TRBD1 might be the D (5 bases). Germline loops: CDR1 SGDLS, CDR2 YYNGEE. The CDR3 extends over 15 amino acids. Deletions cut 4 bases from V and 0 bases from J, with 10 bases between. CDR3 amino acids: CASSSPGATNEKLFF. The CDR3 DNA reads TGTGCCAGCAGCTCCCCGGGGGCAACTAATGAAAAACTGTTTTTT.

This chain joins TRBV6-5 and TRBJ2-5; the match to TRBD2 covers 7 bases. The junction had 2 bases not matched to a gene; V was cut back by 0 bases and J by 4 bases. The CDR3 loop spans 14 amino acids. From germline, CDR1 is MNHEY and CDR2 SVGAGI. CDR3 DNA: TGTGCCAGCAGTTACTCGGGGAGGGGAGAGACCCAGTACTTC. Its translation is CASSYSGRGETQYF.

This chain joins TRBV11-2 and TRBJ2-7; D unclear. V lost 2 bases and J lost 5, with 7 bases in between. The CDR3 extends over 12 amino acids. Germline lookup yields CDR1 SGHAT and CDR2 FQNNGV. CDR3 region: CASSLSPHEQYF. In nucleotides, the CDR3 is TGTGCCAGCAGCTTAAGCCCCCACGAGCAGTACTTC.

The rearrangement joins TRBV29-1 to TRBJ2-7, with TRBD2 identical over 9 bases. CDR3 length: 13 residues. The J segment lost 7 bases and the V segment lost 4 bases, leaving 8 bases of the junction unmatched. The germline CDR1 and CDR2 sequences are SQVTM and ANQGSEA. In nucleotides, the CDR3 is TGCAGCGTTGTATCGGCGGGAGGGAGGGAGCAGTACTTC. It specifies CSVVSAGGREQYF.

This clone occurred once. The chain links TRBV27 to TRBJ1-1; D ambiguous. Germline V gene lookup returns CDR1 MNHEY and CDR2 SMNVEV (reference sequence). CDR3 length: 16 residues. With 2 bases removed from V and 0 bases from J, the gap between germline ends came to 13 bases. The CDR3 reads CASSLMAGEMNTEAFF. The CDR3 region has the DNA TGTGCCAGCAGTTTAATGGCAGGAGAAATGAACACTGAAGCTTTCTTT.

The chain couples TRBV19 to TRBJ2-7; TRBD1 might be the D (6 bases). The V end lost 7 bases, the J end lost 6 bases, and 16 bases lay between the germline ends. The length of the CDR3 is 13 residues. Germline V gives CDR1 LNHDA, CDR2 SQIVND (reference sequence). CDR3 amino acids: CASKKGVGAEQYF. Written as DNA, the CDR3 is TGTGCCAGTAAGAAGGGGGTGGGTGCCGAGCAGTACTTC.

In its sample, this clone was seen a few times. The gene calls are TRBV19 and TRBJ1-2; D ambiguous. This CDR3 spans 13 amino acids. V gave up 6 bases and J gave up 5 bases, with 13 bases separating them. CDR1 and CDR2 from the germline V gene are LNHDA and SQIVND (reference sequence). CDR3: CASRDTRLYGYTF. The CDR3 nucleotides are TGTGCCAGTAGAGACACGCGCCTTTATGGCTACACCTTC.

The chain combines TRBV6-1 with TRBJ2-7; the match to TRBD2 covers 10 bases. Per the germline V gene, CDR1 is MNHNS and CDR2 is SASEGT. The trim removed 0 bases at V and 2 bases at J, leaving 13 bases unmatched. This CDR3 is 19 amino acids long. The CDR3 reads CASSEARNRASGSPYEQYF. The CDR3 DNA reads TGTGCCAGCAGTGAAGCGAGGAATAGGGCTAGCGGGAGTCCCTACGAGCAGTACTTC.